The sequence of this T cell receptor (beta chain) was determined in a study of CD4 T cells in relation to SARS-CoV-2 and coronaviruses. Whole-study context: PBMCs were cultured with antigen for around nine days before TCR beta sequencing. A couple of subjects were Hispanic; patients were roughly 8 males and a handful of females.

The protocol was immunoSEQ multiplex PCR, while the TCRdb copy is restricted to in-frame clones and leaves out a portion. The data show some 45,000 clones, with roughly four fifths seen just once and about 1.3% held by the top ten. Concerning this clone: What it binds is not known.

The CDR3 is 16 amino acids. Trimming left V 2 bases short and J 2 bases short, with 15 bases between. Per germline, CDR1 MDHEN and CDR2 SYDVKM. Regarding the study as a whole: No crossreactivity against non-spike viral proteins was tested here.

Specimen: naive CD4+ T cells from PBMCs, cultured in vitro. Subset noted: naive CD4+ T cells isolated by negative enrichment. The receptor was derived from an adult with COVID-19. The chain uses TRBV28 and TRBJ1-2; D is unresolved. The CDR3 is CASSLKSARLNYGYTF. The CDR3 DNA reads as TGTGCCAGCAGTTTAAAGTCGGCCAGATTGAACTATGGCTACACCTTC.